The 5 T cell receptor beta chains given below trace back to one sample, sequenced in a study of blood T cell repertoires in COVID-19. Data came from immunoSEQ multiplex PCR; TCRdb stores just in-frame clones and leaves some out. The sample records roughly 53,000 clones, 90% to 95% being singletons. The sequenced sample consisted of peripheral blood. Receptor source: a human donor in a cohort sampled during active COVID-19.

The chain uses TRBV19 and TRBJ2-1; no reliable D call. The CDR3 has 17 residues. Per the germline V gene, CDR1 is LNHDA and CDR2 is SQIVND (reference sequence). V was pared by 3 bases and J by 4 bases, with 19 bases between. The CDR3 sequence is CASSMPPIRWSYNEQFF. DNA for the CDR3: TGTGCCAGTAGTATGCCCCCTATACGGTGGTCATACAATGAGCAGTTCTTC.

The chain combines TRBV2 with TRBJ1-1; D gene unclear. The CDR3 is 12 residues long. Deletions cut 8 bases from V and 1 base from J, with 8 bases between. Per the germline V gene, CDR1 is SNHLY and CDR2 is FYNNEI. CDR3: CASLRANTEAFF. The CDR3 DNA reads TGTGCCAGCTTGCGGGCGAACACTGAAGCTTTCTTT.

V and J are TRBV10-3 and TRBJ1-2; D uncertain. Trimming took off 3 bases at V and 2 bases at J, with 4 bases between the two ends. The length of the CDR3 is 12 residues. In germline, CDR1 is ENHRY, CDR2 SYGVKD. CDR3 loop: CAISDRNYGYTF. In DNA, the CDR3 is TGTGCCATCAGTGACAGGAACTATGGCTACACCTTC.

J is TRBJ2-7 and V is TRBV12-3 or TRBV12-4, with 7 bases lining up with TRBD1. The CDR3 is 12 amino acids. The V and J ends lost 6 bases and 6 bases, in that order; junction bases with no gene match: 5. CDR3 nucleotides: TGTGCCAGCAGCAAAACAGGGGCCGAGCAGTACGTC. Protein: CASSKTGAEQYV.

This clone was observed a single time. The rearrangement links TRBV2 to TRBJ2-1, with 12 bases aligning to TRBD2. Losses at the gene ends were 2 bases for V and 9 bases for J; bases not matched to a gene: 14. CDR1 is SNHLY, CDR2 FYNNEI, per germline. This CDR3 is 18 amino acids long. The CDR3 reads CASSELAGGPYTEGEQFF. Here the CDR3 DNA reads TGTGCCAGCAGTGAACTAGCGGGAGGGCCATATACTGAGGGTGAGCAGTTCTTC.